A selection of T cell receptor beta chains follows, all from one sample in a study of neurological immune-mediated disorders. Each CDR3 protein is one row after TCRdb ran MiXCR on the 5' RACE reads. The sample holds about 46,000 distinct CDR3 sequences, around 2% seen once. Material for sequencing was PBMCs. All receptors derive from a middle-aged woman with multiple sclerosis. The CDR3 runs from the conserved cysteine through the conserved F or W. The order of the fields is D gene, clone size, V gene, J gene, CDR3 protein, CDR3 DNA. D genes are given only for firm matches. Clone size appears in some rows only: once, few, many, or a class for an expanded clone.

TRBD1,many,TRBV12-3/TRBV12-4,TRBJ1-1,CASSRVQGAPEAFF,TGTGCCAGCAGTAGGGTCCAGGGGGCCCCTGAAGCTTTCTTT
-,many,TRBV20-1,TRBJ1-3,CSASKGNTIYF,TGCAGTGCTAGCAAGGGAAACACCATATATTTT
-,many,TRBV6-5,TRBJ2-2,CASSPLGTGELFF,TGTGCCAGCAGCCCCCTAGGGACCGGGGAGCTGTTTTTT
-,many,TRBV20-1,TRBJ1-1,CSARLPGRNTEAFF,TGCAGTGCTAGACTCCCCGGAAGGAACACTGAAGCTTTCTTT
-,many,TRBV7-9,TRBJ1-1,CASSLVSEEAFF,TGTGCCAGCAGCTTGGTCAGCGAAGAAGCTTTCTTT
TRBD2,many,TRBV7-9,TRBJ2-3,CASSLPSSGVTDTQYF,TGTGCCAGCAGCTTACCATCTAGCGGGGTCACAGATACGCAGTATTTT
-,many,TRBV10-2,TRBJ2-2,CASGRDTGELFF,TGCGCCAGTGGGCGGGACACCGGGGAGCTGTTTTTT
TRBD2,many,TRBV20-1,TRBJ2-3,CSARAGGHTQYF,TGCAGTGCAAGAGCGGGGGGGCATACGCAGTATTTT
-,many,TRBV20-1,TRBJ2-5,CSAREFFVQGGWETQYF,TGCAGTGCTAGAGAGTTCTTTGTACAGGGGGGGTGGGAGACCCAGTACTTC
-,many,TRBV11-2,TRBJ1-2,CASSLEGVTGYGYTF,TGTGCCAGCAGCTTAGAAGGAGTCACAGGCTATGGCTACACCTTC
-,many,TRBV5-1,TRBJ2-1,CASSLTSGDYNEQFF,TGCGCCAGCAGCTTGACCAGCGGAGACTACAATGAGCAGTTCTTC
-,many,TRBV4-1,TRBJ2-3,CASSHPDEGTDTQYF,TGCGCCAGCAGCCATCCGGACGAGGGAACAGATACGCAGTATTTT
TRBD2,many,TRBV6-5,TRBJ2-3,CASSSRTSGETDTQYF,TGTGCCAGCAGTTCCCGGACTAGCGGGGAGACAGATACGCAGTATTTT
-,many,TRBV18,TRBJ1-5,CASSPPGGVGQPQHF,TGTGCCAGCTCACCCCCGGGGGGTGTCGGACAGCCCCAGCATTTT
-,many,TRBV14,TRBJ2-7,CASSHTYEQYF,TGTGCCAGCAGCCATACCTACGAGCAGTACTTC
-,many,TRBV14,TRBJ2-2,CASSPRPTGELFF,TGTGCCAGCAGCCCCAGGCCCACCGGGGAGCTGTTTTTT
-,many,TRBV5-1,TRBJ2-7,CASSLDWQGYEQYF,TGCGCCAGCAGCTTGGACTGGCAGGGCTACGAGCAGTACTTC
TRBD2,few,TRBV18,TRBJ2-7,CASSPQWEGSEQYF,TGTGCCAGCTCACCTCAGTGGGAGGGGAGCGAGCAGTACTTC
-,many,TRBV29-1,TRBJ1-3,CSVEGGLGAGNTIYF,TGCAGCGTTGAAGGCGGGTTAGGGGCAGGAAACACCATATATTTT
-,many,TRBV15,TRBJ2-5,CATSRVGGSGETQYF,TGTGCCACCAGCAGAGTGGGAGGATCCGGCGAGACCCAGTACTTC
-,many,TRBV5-1,TRBJ1-1,CASSLGQKDTEAFF,TGCGCCAGCAGCCTCGGACAGAAAGACACTGAAGCTTTCTTT
TRBD2,many,TRBV5-1,TRBJ2-1,CASTLAGGSYNEQFF,TGCGCCAGCACACTTGCGGGGGGGTCCTACAATGAGCAGTTCTTC
-,-,TRBV30,TRBJ1-5,CAWSVKGTRNQPQHF,TGTGCCTGGAGTGTAAAGGGCACGCGAAATCAGCCCCAGCATTTT
-,many,TRBV5-1,TRBJ2-2,CASSLELTNTGELFF,TGCGCCAGCAGCTTGGAACTAACAAACACCGGGGAGCTGTTTTTT
-,many,TRBV20-1,TRBJ2-3,CSARTGLFTDTQYF,TGCAGTGCTAGGACGGGGCTTTTCACAGATACGCAGTATTTT
TRBD1,many,TRBV20-1,TRBJ2-1,CSAQWPDGTVNNEQFF,TGCAGTGCACAATGGCCAGACGGGACAGTTAACAATGAGCAGTTCTTC
-,many,TRBV29-1,TRBJ2-5,CSVDWGFRAQGTQYF,TGCAGCGTTGACTGGGGGTTTAGGGCCCAAGGGACCCAGTACTTC
-,many,TRBV10-3,TRBJ1-1,CAISEGYFGNTEAFF,TGTGCCATCAGTGAGGGTTACTTCGGTAACACTGAAGCTTTCTTT
-,many,TRBV29-1,TRBJ2-2,CSATEPGQRAGELFF,TGCAGCGCGACGGAGCCGGGCCAACGGGCCGGGGAGCTGTTTTTT
-,many,TRBV15,TRBJ2-1,CATSTSFQGYNEQFF,TGTGCCACCAGCACTTCCTTTCAGGGGTACAATGAGCAGTTCTTC
TRBD1,many,TRBV5-1,TRBJ2-7,CASSLQGTGGYEQYF,TGCGCCAGCAGCTTGCAGGGGACAGGGGGCTACGAGCAGTACTTC
-,many,TRBV20-1,TRBJ1-2,CSALGEPPVNYGYTF,TGCAGTGCCCTAGGGGAGCCACCTGTTAACTATGGCTACACCTTC
TRBD2,many,TRBV5-1,TRBJ2-2,CASSLIKGGANTGELFF,TGCGCCAGCAGCTTGATTAAGGGAGGGGCGAACACCGGGGAGCTGTTTTTT
TRBD2,many,TRBV5-5,TRBJ2-3,CASSWRGGGTDTQYF,TGTGCCAGCAGCTGGCGTGGGGGGGGCACAGATACGCAGTATTTT
TRBD1,many,TRBV20-1,TRBJ2-7,CSAPGTGGEQYF,TGCAGTGCACCTGGGACAGGGGGCGAGCAGTACTTC
-,many,TRBV20-1,TRBJ1-1,CSAPVPGMNTEAFF,TGCAGTGCTCCGGTGCCGGGGATGAACACTGAAGCTTTCTTT
-,many,TRBV7-2,TRBJ2-2,CASSLDEAGELFF,TGTGCCAGCAGCTTGGACGAGGCCGGGGAGCTGTTTTTT
TRBD2,many,TRBV20-1,TRBJ2-3,CSVTGLAGSTDTQYF,TGCAGTGTTACGGGACTAGCGGGCAGCACAGATACGCAGTATTTT
-,many,TRBV5-1,TRBJ1-1,CASSLGAGSWTEAFF,TGCGCCAGCAGCTTGGGAGCAGGGTCGTGGACTGAAGCTTTCTTT
-,many,TRBV7-2,TRBJ2-3,CASKSTDTQYF,TGTGCCAGCAAGAGCACAGATACGCAGTATTTT
-,many,TRBV20-1,TRBJ1-1,CSAPGFADTEAFF,TGCAGTGCCCCGGGCTTTGCGGACACTGAAGCTTTCTTT
TRBD1,many,TRBV5-1,TRBJ2-4,CASSLGDRGSIQYF,TGCGCCAGCAGCTTGGGGGACAGGGGTAGCATTCAGTACTTC
-,many,TRBV29-1,TRBJ2-7,CSVAGDDGEQYF,TGCAGCGTTGCAGGGGATGACGGCGAGCAGTACTTC
-,many,TRBV18,TRBJ2-1,CASSSGGPGVGINEQFF,TGTGCCAGCTCATCCGGGGGGCCCGGCGTCGGTATCAATGAGCAGTTCTTC
TRBD1,many,TRBV20-1,TRBJ1-1,CSAPGTGGHTEAFF,TGCAGTGCTCCCGGGACAGGGGGCCACACTGAAGCTTTCTTT